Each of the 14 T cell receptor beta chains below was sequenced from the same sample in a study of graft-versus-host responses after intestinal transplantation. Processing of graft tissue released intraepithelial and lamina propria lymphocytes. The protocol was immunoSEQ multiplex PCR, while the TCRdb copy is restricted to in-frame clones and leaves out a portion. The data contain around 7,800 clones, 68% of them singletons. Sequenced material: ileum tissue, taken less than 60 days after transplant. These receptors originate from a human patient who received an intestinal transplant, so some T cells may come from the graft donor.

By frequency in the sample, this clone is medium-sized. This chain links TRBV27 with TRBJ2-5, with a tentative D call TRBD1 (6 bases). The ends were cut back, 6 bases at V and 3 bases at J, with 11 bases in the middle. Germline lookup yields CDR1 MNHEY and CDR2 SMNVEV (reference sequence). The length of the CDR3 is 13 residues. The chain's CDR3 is CASRAGAEETQYF. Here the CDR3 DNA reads TGTGCCAGCAGGGCAGGGGCGGAAGAGACCCAGTACTTC.

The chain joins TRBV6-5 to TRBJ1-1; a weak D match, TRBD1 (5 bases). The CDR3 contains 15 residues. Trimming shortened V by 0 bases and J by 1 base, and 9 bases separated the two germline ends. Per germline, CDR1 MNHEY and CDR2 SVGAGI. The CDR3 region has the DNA TGTGCCAGCAGTTACTCGCAGGGCGCGAACACTGAAGCTTTCTTT. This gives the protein CASSYSQGANTEAFF.

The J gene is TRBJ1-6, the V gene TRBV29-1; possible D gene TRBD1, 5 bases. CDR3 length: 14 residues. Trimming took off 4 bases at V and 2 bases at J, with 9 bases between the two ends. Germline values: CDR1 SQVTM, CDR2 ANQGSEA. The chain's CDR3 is CSVGEGAYNSPLHF. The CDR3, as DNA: TGCAGCGTTGGTGAAGGGGCCTATAATTCACCCCTCCACTTT.

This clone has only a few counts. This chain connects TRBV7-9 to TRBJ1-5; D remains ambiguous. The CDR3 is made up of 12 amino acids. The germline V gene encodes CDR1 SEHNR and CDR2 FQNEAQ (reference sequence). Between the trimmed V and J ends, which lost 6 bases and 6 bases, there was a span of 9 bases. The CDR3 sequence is CASSGGFQPQHF. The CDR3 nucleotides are TGTGCCAGCAGTGGAGGTTTTCAGCCCCAGCATTTT.

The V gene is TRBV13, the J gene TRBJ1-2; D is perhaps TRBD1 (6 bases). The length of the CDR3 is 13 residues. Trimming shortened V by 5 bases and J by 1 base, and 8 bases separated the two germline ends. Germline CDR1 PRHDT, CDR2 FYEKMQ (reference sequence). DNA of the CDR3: TGTGCCAGCAGCACACAGGGTAACTATGGCTACACCTTC. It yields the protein CASSTQGNYGYTF.

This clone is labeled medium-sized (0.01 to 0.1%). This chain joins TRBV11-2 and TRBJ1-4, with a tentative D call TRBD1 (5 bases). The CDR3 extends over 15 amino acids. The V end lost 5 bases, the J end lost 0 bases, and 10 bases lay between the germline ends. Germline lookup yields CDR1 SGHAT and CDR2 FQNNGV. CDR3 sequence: CASSRDSATNEKLFF. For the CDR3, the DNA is TGTGCCAGCAGCCGTGACAGTGCAACTAATGAAAAACTGTTTTTT.

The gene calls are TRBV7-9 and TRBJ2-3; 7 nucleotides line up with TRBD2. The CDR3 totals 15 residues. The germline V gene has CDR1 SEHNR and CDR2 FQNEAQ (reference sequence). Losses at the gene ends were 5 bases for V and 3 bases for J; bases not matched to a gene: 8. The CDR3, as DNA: TGTGCCAGCAGCACAAGGACTAGTGCAACAGATACGCAGTATTTT. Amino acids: CASSTRTSATDTQYF.

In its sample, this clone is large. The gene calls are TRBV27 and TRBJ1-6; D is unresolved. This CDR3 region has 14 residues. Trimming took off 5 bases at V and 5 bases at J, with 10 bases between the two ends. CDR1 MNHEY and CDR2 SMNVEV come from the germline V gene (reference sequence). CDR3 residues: CASSPGSDNSPLHF. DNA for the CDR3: TGTGCCAGCAGTCCCGGGTCTGATAATTCACCCCTCCACTTT.

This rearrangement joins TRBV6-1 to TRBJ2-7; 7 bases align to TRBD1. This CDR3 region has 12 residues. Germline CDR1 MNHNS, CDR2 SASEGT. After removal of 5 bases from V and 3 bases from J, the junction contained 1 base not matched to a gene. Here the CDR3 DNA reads TGTGCCAGCAGTCGGACAGGCTACGAGCAGTACGTC. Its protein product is CASSRTGYEQYV.

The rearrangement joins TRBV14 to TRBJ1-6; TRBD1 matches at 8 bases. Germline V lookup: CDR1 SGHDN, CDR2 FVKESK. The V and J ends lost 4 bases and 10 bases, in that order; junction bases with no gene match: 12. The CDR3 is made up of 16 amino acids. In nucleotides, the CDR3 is TGTGCCAGCAGCCCGAAGGGGAGGACAGGGACATCACCCCTCCACTTT. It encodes CASSPKGRTGTSPLHF.

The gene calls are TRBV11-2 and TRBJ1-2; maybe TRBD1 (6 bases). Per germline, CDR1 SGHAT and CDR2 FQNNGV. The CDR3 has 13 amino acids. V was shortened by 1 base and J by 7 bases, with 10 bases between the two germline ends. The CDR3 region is CASSLGQVSGYTF. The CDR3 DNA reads TGTGCCAGCAGCTTAGGACAGGTATCTGGCTACACCTTC.

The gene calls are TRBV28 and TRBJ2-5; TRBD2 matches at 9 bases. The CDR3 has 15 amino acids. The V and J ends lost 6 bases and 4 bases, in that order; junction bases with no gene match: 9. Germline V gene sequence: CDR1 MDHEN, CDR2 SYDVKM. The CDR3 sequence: CASSPSGGSGETQYF. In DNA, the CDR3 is TGTGCCAGCAGCCCCAGCGGGGGGTCGGGAGAGACCCAGTACTTC.

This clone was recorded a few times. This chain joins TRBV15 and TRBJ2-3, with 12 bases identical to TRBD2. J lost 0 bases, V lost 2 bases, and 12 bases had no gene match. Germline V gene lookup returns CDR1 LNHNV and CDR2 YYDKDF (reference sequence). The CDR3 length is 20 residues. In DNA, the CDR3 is TGTGCCACCAGCAGAACCCCTGAGCTAGCGGGGGGGGACAGCACAGATACGCAGTATTTT. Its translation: CATSRTPELAGGDSTDTQYF.

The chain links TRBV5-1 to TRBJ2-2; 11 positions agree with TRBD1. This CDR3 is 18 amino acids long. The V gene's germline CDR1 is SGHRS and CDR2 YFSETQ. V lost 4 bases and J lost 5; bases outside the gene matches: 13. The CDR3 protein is CASSLGWTGGAMTGELFF. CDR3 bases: TGCGCCAGCAGCCTCGGTTGGACAGGGGGCGCGATGACCGGGGAGCTGTTTTTT.